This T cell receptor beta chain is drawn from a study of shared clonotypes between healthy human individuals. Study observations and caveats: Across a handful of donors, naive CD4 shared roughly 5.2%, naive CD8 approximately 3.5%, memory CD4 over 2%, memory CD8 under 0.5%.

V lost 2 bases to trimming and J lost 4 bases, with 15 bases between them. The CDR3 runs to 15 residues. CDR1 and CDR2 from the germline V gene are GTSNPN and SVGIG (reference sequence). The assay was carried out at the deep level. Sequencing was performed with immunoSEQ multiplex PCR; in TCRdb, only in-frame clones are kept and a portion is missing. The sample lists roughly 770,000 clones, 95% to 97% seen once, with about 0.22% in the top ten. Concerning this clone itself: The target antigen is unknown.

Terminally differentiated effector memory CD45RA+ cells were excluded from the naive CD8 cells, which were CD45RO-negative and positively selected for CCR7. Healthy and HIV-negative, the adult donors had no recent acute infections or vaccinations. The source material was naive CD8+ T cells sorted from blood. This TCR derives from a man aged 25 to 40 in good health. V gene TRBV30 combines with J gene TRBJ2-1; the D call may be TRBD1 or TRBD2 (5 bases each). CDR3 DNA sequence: TGTGCCTGGAGTCCCGGGACCGAAGTATACAATGAGCAGTTCTTC. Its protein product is CAWSPGTEVYNEQFF.